The sequence of this T cell receptor (beta chain) was determined in a study of breast tumors, draining lymph nodes, adjacent tissues. Whole-study results and caveats: That most tumor T cells come from lymph nodes remained unproven. Compared with lymph nodes, tumors were less diverse; compared with nontumor tissue, more. Compared with basal-like, luminal-like tumors shared significantly more repertoire with nontumor tissue. Most tumor T cells seemingly derive from lymph node, then expand in tumor.

Germline values: CDR1 SNHLY, CDR2 FYNNEI. The CDR3 loop spans 15 amino acids. V gave up 6 bases and J gave up 0 bases, with 14 bases separating them. This clonotype was observed a few times. What it binds is not known. Axillary draining lymph nodes of breast cancer patients supplied the node samples. TCRdb used MiXCR to reprocess the multiplex PCR reads, holding one entry per CDR3 protein. The table includes around 190,000 distinct CDR3 sequences, roughly 30% detected once. This clonotype originated in a female donor with breast cancer. Some clones in this sample may be carry-over from other donors' samples. The chain uses TRBV2 and TRBJ1-1, with D possibly TRBD1 on 6 matching bases. Sequenced material: axillary lymph node tissue. CDR3 sequence (DNA): TGTGCCAGCAGCGAATCAGGGGACCTGAACACTGAAGCTTTCTTT. This encodes CASSESGDLNTEAFF. The entire variable domain, with the rest obtained from reference TRBV2 and TRBJ1-1, is as follows: EPEVTQTPSHQVTQMGQEVILRCVPISNHLYFYWYRQILGQKVEFLVSFYNNEISEKSEIFDDQFSVERPDGSNFTLKIRSTKLEDSAMYFCASSESGDLNTEAFFGQGTRLTVV.